A selection of T cell receptor beta chains follows, all from one sample in a study of blood T cells in healthy people across ages. TCRdb fed the 5' RACE reads into MiXCR, producing one record per CDR3 protein. The repertoire holds fewer than 650,000 distinct CDR3 sequences, with about 27% as singletons. These data also formed part of another study, on T cells of mothers and their children.

Sequenced material: blood. The receptor set was obtained from a boy between 2 and 10 years old in good health. Both conserved end residues are part of each CDR3. D genes are given only for firm matches. A row's size may be missing; if present it is once, few, many or a size class.

cdr3_aa | cdr3_nt | v_call | d_call | clone_size | j_call
CASSHGGASGANVLTF | TGCGCCAGCAGCCACGGGGGCGCATCTGGGGCCAACGTCCTGACTTTC | TRBV5-1 | - | - | TRBJ2-6
CASSFGQGVPYGYTF | TGCGCCAGCAGCTTCGGACAGGGGGTTCCCTATGGCTACACCTTC | TRBV5-1 | TRBD1 | - | TRBJ1-2
CAISEGAPNNEQFF | TGTGCCATCAGTGAGGGGGCGCCTAACAATGAGCAGTTCTTC | TRBV10-3 | - | - | TRBJ2-1
CASSGSGRGADTQYF | TGTGCCAGCAGCGGGAGCGGGAGGGGGGCAGATACGCAGTATTTT | TRBV5-5 | TRBD2 | - | TRBJ2-3
CASSRDPQETQYF | TGTGCCAGCTCACGGGATCCTCAAGAGACCCAGTACTTC | TRBV18 | - | - | TRBJ2-5
CSARGRRPNEKLFF | TGCAGTGCTAGAGGTCGACGGCCTAATGAAAAACTGTTTTTT | TRBV20-1 | - | few | TRBJ1-4
CAISESLADSGTQYF | TGTGCCATCAGTGAGTCCCTAGCAGACTCTGGGACCCAGTACTTC | TRBV10-3 | - | - | TRBJ2-5
CATRETGTLEKLFF | TGTGCCACCAGAGAGACCGGGACATTAGAAAAACTGTTTTTT | TRBV10-3 | - | few | TRBJ1-4
CASSFQGPVEYF | TGTGCCAGCAGTTTCCAGGGTCCAGTGGAGTATTTT | TRBV12-3/TRBV12-4 | - | - | TRBJ2-3
CATTQGSHQHF | TGTGCCACCACACAGGGAAGTCACCAGCATTTT | TRBV10-3 | - | - | TRBJ1-5
CASSQAQAGELFF | TGTGCCAGCAGCCAAGCCCAGGCCGGGGAGCTGTTTTTT | TRBV3-1 | - | - | TRBJ2-2
CASSLLDSVQETQYF | TGTGCCAGCAGTTTACTGGACTCAGTCCAAGAGACCCAGTACTTC | TRBV27 | - | - | TRBJ2-5
CASSSVLNTGELFF | TGCGCCAGCAGTTCTGTCCTGAACACCGGGGAGCTGTTTTTT | TRBV5-1 | - | - | TRBJ2-2
CASSRRLGEVNTEAFF | TGCGCCAGCAGCCGCCGCTTGGGAGAAGTGAACACTGAAGCTTTCTTT | TRBV5-1 | - | once | TRBJ1-1
CASSVEAGPYLEGYTF | TGTGCCAGCAGCGTAGAGGCGGGACCTTACTTGGAGGGCTACACCTTC | TRBV9 | - | - | TRBJ1-2